The 18 T cell receptor beta chains in this list originate from one sample, sequenced in a study of T cells in Graves' hyperthyroidism and ophthalmopathy. Using RNA transcripts as the source, TCR beta CDR3 regions were amplified. First-round RT-PCR of the TCR CDR3 relied on the HTBI primer set. TCRdb fed the multiplex PCR reads into MiXCR, producing one record per CDR3 protein. The table lists roughly 750,000 distinct CDR3 sequences, over 15% of them singletons. The source material was blood. The source is a young man with Graves' hyperthyroidism.

This clonotype was seen only a few times. The V call is TRBV29-1, the J call TRBJ2-7; D gene ambiguous. With 8 bases removed from V and 3 bases from J, the gap between germline ends came to 14 bases. The germline V gene encodes CDR1 SQVTM and CDR2 ANQGSEA. The CDR3 is 12 residues long. CDR3 residues: CSPPPFYYEQYF. As DNA, the CDR3 is TGCAGCCCGCCCCCCTTTTACTACGAGCAGTACTTC.

The chain has TRBV7-9 and TRBJ1-2; possibly TRBD1 for D (6 bases). The CDR3 has 14 residues. V dropped 3 bases and J dropped 2 bases, with 10 bases sitting between them. Looked up from germline, CDR1 is SEHNR and CDR2 is FQNEAQ (reference sequence). CDR3 in amino acids: CASSFTGINYGYTF. For the CDR3, the DNA is TGTGCCAGCAGCTTCACAGGGATAAACTATGGCTACACCTTC.

This clonotype was seen a few times. The chain employs TRBV19 and TRBJ2-2; either TRBD1 or TRBD2 may supply D (5 bases each). CDR1 is LNHDA and CDR2 is SQIVND in the germline V gene (reference sequence). This CDR3 contains 15 residues. The V gene lost 8 bases and the J gene lost 1 base, with 14 bases spanning the gap. This CDR3 reads CASDRDGKNTGELFF. CDR3 DNA: TGTGCCAGTGACCGGGACGGAAAGAACACCGGGGAGCTGTTTTTT.

This clonotype showed up many times. V and J are TRBV3-1 and TRBJ2-3; D is unresolved. Deletions cut 0 bases from V and 4 bases from J, with 8 bases between. The CDR3 runs 14 residues. Germline V lookup: CDR1 LGHDT, CDR2 YNNKEL (reference sequence). The CDR3 protein is CASSQDPAPDTQYF. The CDR3, as DNA: TGTGCCAGCAGCCAAGACCCCGCCCCAGATACGCAGTATTTT.

This clonotype was picked up many times. The CDR3 region has the DNA TGCAGTGCTAGAGATCGCTACAGTTCGGATCAGCCCCAGCATTTT. Translated, it gives CSARDRYSSDQPQHF. V is TRBV20-1 and J is TRBJ1-5, with D uncertain. Germline V lookup: CDR1 DFQATT, CDR2 SNEGSKA (reference sequence). This CDR3 has 15 amino acids. Trimming stripped 0 bases from V and 5 bases from J, with 14 bases between.

In this sample, this clonotype turned up many times. The chain couples TRBV12-3 or TRBV12-4 to TRBJ1-3, with TRBD1 identical over 9 bases. V gave up 5 bases and J gave up 4 bases; unmatched junction bases: 9. The CDR3 has 16 residues. CDR3 sequence: CASSLGQGRPGNTIYF. The DNA for the CDR3 is TGTGCCAGCAGTCTGGGACAGGGTAGACCCGGAAACACCATATATTTT.

The V gene is TRBV4-1, the J gene TRBJ2-7; weak D call: TRBD1 (6 bases). From germline, CDR1 is MGHRA and CDR2 YSYEKL. The CDR3 extends over 15 amino acids. V was pared by 0 bases and J by 2 bases, with 11 bases between. Written as DNA, the CDR3 is TGCGCCAGCAGCCAAGATAGGGGGTTGGCCTACGAGCAGTACTTC. It yields the protein CASSQDRGLAYEQYF.

This clonotype has at least ten counts. V and J are TRBV7-2 and TRBJ2-7; D possibly corresponds to TRBD1 (6 bases). CDR3 length equals 14 residues. Trimming took 5 bases from V and 0 from J, leaving 11 bases between them. Germline V gene data show CDR1 as SGHTA and CDR2 as FQGNSA. The CDR3: CASSTRQDSYEQYF. The DNA for the CDR3 is TGTGCCAGCAGCACCCGACAGGACTCCTACGAGCAGTACTTC. Full variable domain (missing parts from reference TRBV7-2 and TRBJ2-7): GAGVSQSPSNKVTEKGKDVELRCDPISGHTALYWYRQSLGQGLEFLIYFQGNSAPDKSGLPSDRFSAERTGGSVSTLTIQRTQQEDSAVYLCASSTRQDSYEQYFGPGTRLTVT.

This clonotype was detected a few times. V is TRBV6-1 and J is TRBJ1-5; D is undetermined. There are 16 residues in the CDR3. V lost 2 bases and J lost 6, with 17 bases in between. Germline values: CDR1 MNHNS, CDR2 SASEGT. DNA of the CDR3: TGTGCCAGCAGTGAATGGTCGGTGGAACGAAGTCAGCCCCAGCATTTT. Amino acids: CASSEWSVERSQPQHF.

This clonotype was picked up a small number of times. The chain links TRBV10-1 to TRBJ1-1; 8 nucleotides agree with TRBD1. The V segment lost 3 bases and the J segment 5 bases; nucleotides outside the gene matches: 5. The CDR3 is made up of 14 amino acids. Germline V CDR1 and CDR2: WNHNN, SYGVQD (reference sequence). The CDR3 region is CASSESGGRTEAFF. CDR3 in DNA: TGCGCCAGCAGTGAATCAGGGGGCCGAACTGAAGCTTTCTTT.

This rearrangement joins TRBV28 to TRBJ2-5, with 9 positions matching TRBD2. Trimming took 6 bases from V and 5 from J; bases not matched to a gene: 16. Per the germline V gene, CDR1 is MDHEN and CDR2 is SYDVKM. The CDR3 sequence is 17 residues long. CDR3 sequence: CASSRRGSGSTGETQYF. The CDR3 DNA sequence: TGTGCCAGCAGCCGCCGTGGTAGCGGGAGCACTGGTGAGACCCAGTACTTC.

This clonotype occurred many times. The chain links TRBV28 to TRBJ2-2; 10 nucleotides align to TRBD2. Germline CDR1 MDHEN, CDR2 SYDVKM. The CDR3 totals 15 residues. J lost 1 base, V lost 8 bases, and 4 bases had no gene match. DNA of the CDR3: TGTGCCAGCCGTGGACTAGCGGTGAACACCGGGGAGCTGTTTTTT. Protein product: CASRGLAVNTGELFF.

There are many counts of this clonotype. V and J are TRBV30 and TRBJ1-3; D gene ambiguous. The germline V gene has CDR1 GTSNPN and CDR2 SVGIG (reference sequence). The CDR3 length is 13 residues. The ends were cut back, 1 base at V and 7 bases at J, with 11 bases in the middle. The chain's CDR3 is CAWSGQPFNTIYF. The DNA of the CDR3 is TGTGCCTGGAGTGGGCAGCCATTCAACACCATATATTTT.

This clonotype was picked up a small number of times. V is TRBV19 and J is TRBJ2-7; D is perhaps TRBD1 (5 bases). The CDR3 runs 15 residues. CDR1 and CDR2 (germline): LNHDA, SQIVND (reference sequence). V was shortened by 0 bases and J by 2 bases, with 11 bases between the two germline ends. CDR3 sequence reads: CASSIDPGQTYEQYF. DNA of the CDR3: TGTGCCAGTAGTATAGATCCAGGGCAGACCTACGAGCAGTACTTC.

This clonotype has more than one count but fewer than ten. The V call is TRBV2, the J call TRBJ2-3, with D maybe TRBD1 (6 bases). Germline CDR1 SNHLY, CDR2 FYNNEI. The length of the CDR3 is 14 residues. V lost 6 bases and J 1 base, leaving 11 bases between the germline ends. CDR3: CASSGQSRTDTQYF. The CDR3 bases are TGTGCCAGCAGCGGACAGAGTCGCACAGATACGCAGTATTTT.

This clonotype was found a few times. The CDR3 here is CASSQARSSPLHF. As DNA, the CDR3 is TGTGCCAGCAGTCAAGCCCGTAGTTCACCCCTCCACTTT. V usage is TRBV7-2 and J usage is TRBJ1-6; D unclear. This CDR3 has 13 amino acids. Germline V gene sequence: CDR1 SGHTA, CDR2 FQGNSA. Trimming removed 6 bases at V and 9 bases at J, with 12 bases between.

This clonotype was picked up many times. The gene calls are TRBV12-3 or TRBV12-4 and TRBJ2-5, with TRBD2 matching 7 bases. Trimming removed 2 bases from V and 5 bases from J; junction bases left unmatched: 8. The CDR3 loop spans 15 amino acids. In DNA form, the CDR3 reads TGTGCCAGCAGTTTATCATGGCGGGGGAGGGAGACCCAGTACTTC. It encodes CASSLSWRGRETQYF.

This chain uses TRBV28 with TRBJ1-1; TRBD1 matches at 9 bases. With V trimmed by 6 bases and J by 4 bases, 3 bases remained unmatched. The germline V gene encodes CDR1 MDHEN and CDR2 SYDVKM. There are 13 residues in the CDR3. The CDR3 region has the DNA TGTGCCAGCAGCCACAGGGGGCGCACTGAAGCTTTCTTT. Protein: CASSHRGRTEAFF.